These 2 T cell receptor beta chains came from one sample sequenced in a study of CD8 T cells in Susac syndrome. About 0.5 to 1 ug RNA was reverse transcribed with random hexamers. TCRdb passed the immunoSEQ multiplex PCR reads through MiXCR, listing each CDR3 protein once. Here the sample spans approximately 49,000 distinct CDR3 sequences, about 95% being singletons. The sequencing input was CD8+ T cells from PBMCs. The receptors come from a human donor with Susac syndrome.

The rearrangement joins TRBV5-4 to TRBJ2-2; no clear D. Looked up from germline, CDR1 is SGHNT and CDR2 is YYREEE (reference sequence). The CDR3 consists of 12 residues. Trimming stripped 6 bases from V and 4 bases from J, with 7 bases between. This chain's CDR3 is CASKWGTGELFF. The CDR3 region has the DNA TGTGCCAGCAAATGGGGCACCGGGGAGCTGTTTTTT.

The chain recombines TRBV30 with TRBJ2-7; D ambiguous. Germline CDR1 is GTSNPN and CDR2 is SVGIG (reference sequence). Trimming took off 3 bases at V and 3 bases at J, with 9 bases between the two ends. This CDR3 is built from 12 residues. This CDR3 reads CAWSNGDYEQYF. The CDR3 bases are TGTGCCTGGAGCAATGGGGACTACGAGCAGTACTTC.